This T cell receptor (beta chain) was sequenced during a study of CD8 T cells in ankylosing spondylitis. Germline lookup yields CDR1 MNHNS and CDR2 SASEGT. Deletions cut 1 base from V and 12 bases from J, with 13 bases between. This CDR3 has 12 amino acids. TCRdb passed the 5' RACE reads through MiXCR, listing each CDR3 protein once. The sample holds 350,000 to 450,000 distinct CDR3 sequences, 20% to 25% seen once. Comments on this clonotype: As yet, its antigen is unknown.

Overall study findings and caveats: Enrichment of disease-linked clones was reportedly significant in matched ankylosing spondylitis synovial fluid. A TCR beta motif of eight highly homologous variants appeared characteristic of ankylosing spondylitis blood.

The receptor was isolated from a male donor with ankylosing spondylitis or in good health (not recorded which). The sample consisted of blood, either unsorted or a sorted T cell fraction (not recorded which). The V and J genes are TRBV6-1 and TRBJ2-7, with D maybe TRBD1 (5 bases). The CDR3 DNA follows: TGTGCCAGCAGTGAAGGGGGCCCTCTCCCGTACTTC. This translates into CASSEGGPLPYF.